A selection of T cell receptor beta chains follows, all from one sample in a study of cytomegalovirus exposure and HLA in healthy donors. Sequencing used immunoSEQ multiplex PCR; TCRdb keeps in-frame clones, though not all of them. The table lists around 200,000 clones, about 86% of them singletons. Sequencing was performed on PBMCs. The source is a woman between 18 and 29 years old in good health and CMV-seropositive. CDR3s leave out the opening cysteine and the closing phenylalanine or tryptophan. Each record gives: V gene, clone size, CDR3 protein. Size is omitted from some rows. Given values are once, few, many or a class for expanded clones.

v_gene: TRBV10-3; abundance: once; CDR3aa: AISEPTIRGNTIY
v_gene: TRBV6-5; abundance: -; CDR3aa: ASSEKPYATEAF
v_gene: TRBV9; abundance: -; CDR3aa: ASSLGTEYNEQF
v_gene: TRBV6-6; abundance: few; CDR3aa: ASKPAVSTDTQY
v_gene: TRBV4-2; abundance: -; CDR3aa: ASSQEVLAGGSGDTQY
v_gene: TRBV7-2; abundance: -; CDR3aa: ASSLYYENEKLF
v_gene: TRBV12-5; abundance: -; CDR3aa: ASGMTGLREQY
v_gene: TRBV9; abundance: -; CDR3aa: ASSLYGQGINEKLF
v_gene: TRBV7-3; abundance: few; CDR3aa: ASSRNQAGANVLT
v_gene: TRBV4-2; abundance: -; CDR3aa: ASSQDRLVGGSSPLH
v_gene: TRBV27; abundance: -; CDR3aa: ASSFGTSPYEQY
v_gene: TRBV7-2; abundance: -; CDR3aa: ASSLSYRDEQF
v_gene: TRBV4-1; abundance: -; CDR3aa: ASSQDLGGYT
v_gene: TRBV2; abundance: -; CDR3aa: ASIGAAGTSNEQF
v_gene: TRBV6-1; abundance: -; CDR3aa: ASSIQGSYNSPLH
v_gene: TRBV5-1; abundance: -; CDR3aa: ASSPDGRNTEAF
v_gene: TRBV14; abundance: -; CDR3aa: ASSQERGTGLH
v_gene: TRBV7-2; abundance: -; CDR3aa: ASSLTKWDRGVSPLH
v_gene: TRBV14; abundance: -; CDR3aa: ASSPSGGIYGYT
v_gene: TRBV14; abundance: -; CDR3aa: ASSQQLDGGELF
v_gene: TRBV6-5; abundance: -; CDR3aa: ASSYPKGTGGYGYT
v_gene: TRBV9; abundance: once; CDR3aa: ASSPPQGTGVGYT
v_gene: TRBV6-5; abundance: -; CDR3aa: ASSYGGQTNTEAF
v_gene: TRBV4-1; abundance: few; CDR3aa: ASSQAEGSSTDTQY
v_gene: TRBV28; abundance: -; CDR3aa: ASSTSGVADEQY
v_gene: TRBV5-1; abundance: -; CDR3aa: ASSLGAVRGYNEQF
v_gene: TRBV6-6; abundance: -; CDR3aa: ASSYLTPPDYGYT
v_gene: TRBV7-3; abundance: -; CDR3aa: ASSSGQRETQY
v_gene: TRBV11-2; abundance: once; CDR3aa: ASSRQRGGLGYEQY
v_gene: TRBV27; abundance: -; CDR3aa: ASSPGLAVSTDTQY
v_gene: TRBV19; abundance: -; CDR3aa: ASSITREYGYT
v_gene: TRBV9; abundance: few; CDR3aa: ASSQQGATNEKLF
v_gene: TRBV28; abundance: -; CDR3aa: ASSQGGSPTGELF
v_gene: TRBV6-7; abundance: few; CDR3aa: ASSYFLGAGDAEAF
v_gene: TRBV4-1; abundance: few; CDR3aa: ASSQEITGFNSPLH
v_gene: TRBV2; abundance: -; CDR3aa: ASTRDSYNEQF
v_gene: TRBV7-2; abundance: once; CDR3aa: ASSLMGPNHRGGSYEQY
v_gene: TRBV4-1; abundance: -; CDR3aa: ASSQAQGAGNQPQH
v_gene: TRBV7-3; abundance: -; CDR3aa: ASSSTSADEQF
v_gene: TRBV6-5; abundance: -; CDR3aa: ASSYGGQDEKLF
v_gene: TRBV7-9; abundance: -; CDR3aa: ASSSDRVYYGYT
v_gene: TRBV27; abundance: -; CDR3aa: ASSWLGSEAF
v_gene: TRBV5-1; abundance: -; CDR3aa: ASSLEPGKTGNTIY
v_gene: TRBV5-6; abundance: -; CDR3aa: ASSLARTGVTDTQY
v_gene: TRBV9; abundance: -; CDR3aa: ASARDRDNYGYT
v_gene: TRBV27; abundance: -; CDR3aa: ASSQPGQQNTEAF
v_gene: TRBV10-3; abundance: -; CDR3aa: AISESGGETQY
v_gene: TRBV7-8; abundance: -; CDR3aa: ASSLGWGGEAF
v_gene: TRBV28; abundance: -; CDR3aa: ASSPVGAPQETQY
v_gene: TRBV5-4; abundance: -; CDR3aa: ASSRKGGSYEQY
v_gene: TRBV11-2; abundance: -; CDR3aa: ASTQGADTQY
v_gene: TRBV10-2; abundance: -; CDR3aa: ASTDRGWTEAF
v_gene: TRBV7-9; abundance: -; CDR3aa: ASSAPGQGMGTEAF
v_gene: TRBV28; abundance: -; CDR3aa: ASLSTGAAYGYT